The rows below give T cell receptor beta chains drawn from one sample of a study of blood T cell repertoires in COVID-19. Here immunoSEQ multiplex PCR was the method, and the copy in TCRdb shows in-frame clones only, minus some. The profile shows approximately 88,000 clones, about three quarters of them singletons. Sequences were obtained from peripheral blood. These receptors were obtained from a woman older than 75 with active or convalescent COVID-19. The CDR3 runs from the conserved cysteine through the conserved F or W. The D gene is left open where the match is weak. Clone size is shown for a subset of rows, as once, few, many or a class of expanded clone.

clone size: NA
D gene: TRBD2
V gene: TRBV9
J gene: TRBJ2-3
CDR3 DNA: TGTGCCAGCAGCGCAGCGGGGGGACTGATGGGTACGCAGTATTTT
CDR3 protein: CASSAAGGLMGTQYF

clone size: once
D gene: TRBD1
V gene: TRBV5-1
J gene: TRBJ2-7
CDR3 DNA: TGCGCCAGCAGCTTGGGGACAGGGGACGAGCAGTACTTC
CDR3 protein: CASSLGTGDEQYF

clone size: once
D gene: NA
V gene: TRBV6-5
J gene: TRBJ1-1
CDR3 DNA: TGTGCCAGCAGTTACCGGCGGGATCGGCCGGCTTTCTTT
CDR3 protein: CASSYRRDRPAFF

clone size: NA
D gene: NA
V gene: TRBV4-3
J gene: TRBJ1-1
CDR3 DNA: TGCGCCAGCAGCCAAGAGTCGTGGGGCGCCGCTGAAGCTTTCTTT
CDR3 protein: CASSQESWGAAEAFF

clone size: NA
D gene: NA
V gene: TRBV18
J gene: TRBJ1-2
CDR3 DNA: TGTGCCAGCTCACAGGCACCTCAGGGGAACTATGGCTACACCTTC
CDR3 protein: CASSQAPQGNYGYTF

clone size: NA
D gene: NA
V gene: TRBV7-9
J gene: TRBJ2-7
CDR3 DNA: TGTGCCAGCAGCTTAGGCGGGGTATCCTACGAGCAGTACTTC
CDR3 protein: CASSLGGVSYEQYF

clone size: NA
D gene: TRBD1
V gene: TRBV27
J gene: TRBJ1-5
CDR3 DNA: TGTGCCAGCAGCCGACAGGGGGGTCAGCCCCAGCATTTT
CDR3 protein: CASSRQGGQPQHF

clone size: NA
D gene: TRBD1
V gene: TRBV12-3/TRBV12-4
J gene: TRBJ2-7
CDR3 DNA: TGTGCCAGCAGACGGACAGGGCCCTACGAGCAGTACTTC
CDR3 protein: CASRRTGPYEQYF

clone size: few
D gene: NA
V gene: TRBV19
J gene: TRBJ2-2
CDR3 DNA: TGTGCCAGTAAGCGAGGCACCGGGGAGCTGTTTTTT
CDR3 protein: CASKRGTGELFF

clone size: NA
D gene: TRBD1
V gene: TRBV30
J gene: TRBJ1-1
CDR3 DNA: TGTGCCTGGAGTCCTGGGACAGGGGGGACCCCGAAAGCTTTCTTT
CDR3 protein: CAWSPGTGGTPKAFF

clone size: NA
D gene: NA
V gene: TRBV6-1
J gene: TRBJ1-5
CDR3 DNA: TGTGCCAGCAGTGAAGCGGGCTGGGGGGGTCAGCCCCAGCATTTT
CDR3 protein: CASSEAGWGGQPQHF

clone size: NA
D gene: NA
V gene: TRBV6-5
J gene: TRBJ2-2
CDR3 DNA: TGTGCCAGCAGATTCGCGAACACCGGGGAGCTGTTTTTT
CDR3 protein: CASRFANTGELFF

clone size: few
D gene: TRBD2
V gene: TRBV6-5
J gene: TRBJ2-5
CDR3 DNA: TGTGCCAGCAGTTACCTTAGCGGGGGGGGGAAGACCCAGTACTTC
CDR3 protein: CASSYLSGGGKTQYF

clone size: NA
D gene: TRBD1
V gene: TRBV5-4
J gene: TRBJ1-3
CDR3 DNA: TGTGCCAGCAGCGTGGGGACAGGAAACTCTGGAAACACCATATATTTT
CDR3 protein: CASSVGTGNSGNTIYF

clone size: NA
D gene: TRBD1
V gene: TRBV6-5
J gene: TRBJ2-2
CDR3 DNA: TGTGCCAGCCAGGGGGTGAACACCGGGGAGCTGTTTTTT
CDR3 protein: CASQGVNTGELFF

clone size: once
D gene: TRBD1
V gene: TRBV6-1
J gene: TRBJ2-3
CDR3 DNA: TGTGCCAGCAGTGACATCGACAGGGACATCACAGATACGCAGTATTTT
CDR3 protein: CASSDIDRDITDTQYF

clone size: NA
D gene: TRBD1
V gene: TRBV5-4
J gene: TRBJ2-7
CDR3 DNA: TGTGCCAGCAGCAAACTGACAGGGGGCCTCGACGAGCAGTACTTC
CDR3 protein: CASSKLTGGLDEQYF

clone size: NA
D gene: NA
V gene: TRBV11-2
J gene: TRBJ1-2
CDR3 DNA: TGTGCCAGCAGCTTTACGCCTGGACAGACAAATGGCTACACCTTC
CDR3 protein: CASSFTPGQTNGYTF

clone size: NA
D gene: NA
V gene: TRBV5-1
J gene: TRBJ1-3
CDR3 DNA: TGCGCCAGCAGCTTGTGGGGCACAGGAAACACCATATATTTT
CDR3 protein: CASSLWGTGNTIYF

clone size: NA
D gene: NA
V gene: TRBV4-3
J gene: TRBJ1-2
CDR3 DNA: TGCGCCAGCAGCCAAGATCGACAGTTTAGCTATGGCTACACCTTC
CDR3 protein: CASSQDRQFSYGYTF

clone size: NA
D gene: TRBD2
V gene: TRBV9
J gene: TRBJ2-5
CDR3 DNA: TGTGCCAGCAGCCAGGCTAGCGGGGGAGCTGGGGAGACCCAGTACTTC
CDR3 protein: CASSQASGGAGETQYF

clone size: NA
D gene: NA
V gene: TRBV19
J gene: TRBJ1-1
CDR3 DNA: TGTGCCACCCGAGGCAGGAACACTGAAGCTTTCTTT
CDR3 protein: CATRGRNTEAFF

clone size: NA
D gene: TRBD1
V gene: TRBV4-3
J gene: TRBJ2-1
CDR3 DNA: TGCGCCAGCAGCCAAGAAGGGACAGGGCCCAATGAGCAGTTCTTC
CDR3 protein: CASSQEGTGPNEQFF

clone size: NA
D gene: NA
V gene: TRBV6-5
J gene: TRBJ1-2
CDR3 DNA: TGTGCCAGCACCCCCGTCCAGGGCTACGGCTACACCTTC
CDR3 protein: CASTPVQGYGYTF

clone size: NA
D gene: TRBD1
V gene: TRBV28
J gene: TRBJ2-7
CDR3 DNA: TGTGCCAGCAGTTCGGGCGGGACAGGGTCCTACGAGCAGTACTTC
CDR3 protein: CASSSGGTGSYEQYF

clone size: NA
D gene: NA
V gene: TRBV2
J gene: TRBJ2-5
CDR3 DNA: TGTGCCAGCAGCTGGGCCTTAGAGGAGACCCAGTACTTC
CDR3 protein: CASSWALEETQYF

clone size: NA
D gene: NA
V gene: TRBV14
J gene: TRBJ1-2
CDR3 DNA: TGTGCCAGCAGCCAAGATTCGGTGGCAGGGAAAGGTGGCTACACCTTC
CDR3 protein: CASSQDSVAGKGGYTF